One and the same sample provided the 16 T cell receptor beta chains below, sequenced in a study of siplizumab effects on memory and regulatory T cells (dated by TCRdb to between 2018 and 2020). Receptor libraries were prepared by the immunoSEQ multiplex PCR assay. This immuneACCESS table, as held by TCRdb, lists in-frame sequences with V and J called but not all clones. Of the missing ones, under half trace to an unresolved V gene in checked studies; the others have no known cause. For this sample there are roughly 26,000 clones; about 79% appear just once. The top ten clones comprise around 25% of the sample. Sequencing was done on a sample of memory CD4+ T cells sorted from blood. The cell subset or site label on this specimen signifies: unstimulated CD4+ memory T cells. These receptors originate from a human donor in good health.

Points on this clone: The germline gene is not matched at one end of the junction; a read error may be the cause. The V gene is TRBV7-7, the J gene TRBJ2-2; 16 bases align to TRBD2. This CDR3 comprises 21 residues. Looked up from germline, CDR1 is SSHAT and CDR2 is FNYEAQ (reference sequence). The CDR3 nucleotides read TGTGCTAGCAGCCCGAGAGCGGGACTAGCGGGAGGGAATGCGAACACCGGGGAGCTGTTTTTT. Residues: CASSPRAGLAGGNANTGELFF.

This rearrangement joins TRBV7-2 to TRBJ2-1; D tentatively reads TRBD1 or TRBD2 (7 bases each). The CDR3 spans 15 residues. Germline-derived CDR1 and CDR2 are SGHTA and FQGNSA. Trimming removed 6 bases from V and 7 bases from J, with 19 bases in between. The CDR3 sequence: CASRYYNQGGNEQFF. The DNA for the CDR3 is TGTGCCAGCAGATACTACAATCAGGGGGGGAATGAGCAGTTCTTC.

This CDR3 reads CASSIQRAYEQYF. CDR3 nucleotides: TGTGCCAGTAGTATTCAGAGGGCCTACGAGCAGTACTTC. The gene calls are TRBV19 and TRBJ2-7, with a tentative D call TRBD2 (5 bases). The CDR3 spans 13 residues. Trimming removed 3 bases from V and 2 bases from J, with 8 bases in between. The V gene's germline CDR1 is LNHDA and CDR2 SQIVND (reference sequence). The full variable domain, with the rest looked up from reference TRBV19 and TRBJ2-7, is DGGITQSPKYLFRKEGQNVTLSCEQNLNHDAMYWYRQDPGQGLRLIYYSQIVNDFQKGDIAEGYSVSREKKESFPLTVTSAQKNPTAFYLCASSIQRAYEQYFGPGTRLTVT.

The chain uses TRBV9 and TRBJ2-5, with D maybe TRBD2 (5 bases). Trimming left V 0 bases short and J 2 bases short, with 5 bases between. The CDR3 is made up of 13 amino acids. CDR1 and CDR2 (germline): SGDLS, YYNGEE. CDR3 coding DNA: TGTGCCAGCAGCGTAGGACTACAAGAGACCCAGTACTTC. Protein: CASSVGLQETQYF.

This clone was seen once. This chain connects TRBV6-1 to TRBJ2-5; 10 nucleotides match TRBD2. V lost 5 bases and J lost 4; bases outside the gene matches: 4. The CDR3 is 14 amino acids. Germline-derived CDR1 and CDR2 are MNHNS and SASEGT. In DNA, the CDR3 is TGTGCCAGCAGTTCTAGCGGGAGTGGAGAGACCCAGTACTTC. Protein: CASSSSGSGETQYF.

This clone turned up a few times. This CDR3 is CASSFPRSNEQFF. Here the CDR3 DNA reads TGTGCCAGCAGCTTCCCAAGAAGTAATGAGCAGTTCTTC. This chain joins TRBV5-5 and TRBJ2-1, with D uncertain. CDR3 size: 13 residues. Germline V gene data show CDR1 as SGHKS and CDR2 as YYEKEE (reference sequence). Trimming cost V 2 bases and J 7 bases, with 10 bases left between them.

The chain employs TRBV5-4 and TRBJ2-1; no clear D. Trimming pared 4 bases from V and 5 bases from J, leaving 13 bases between. The germline V gene encodes CDR1 SGHNT and CDR2 YYREEE (reference sequence). The CDR3 loop spans 14 amino acids. CDR3 nucleotide sequence: TGTGCCAGCAGCAGCGCCGGGCAACACAATGAGCAGTTCTTC. It encodes CASSSAGQHNEQFF.

The rearrangement uses TRBV20-1 and TRBJ2-3; D is unresolved. The CDR3 is 11 amino acids. Germline lookup yields CDR1 DFQATT and CDR2 SNEGSKA (reference sequence). Trimming took 2 bases from V and 6 from J, leaving 6 bases between them. CDR3 sequence: CSARNGDTQYF. The CDR3, as DNA: TGCAGTGCTAGAAATGGGGATACGCAGTATTTT.

V and J are TRBV11-3 and TRBJ1-2; no clear D. Germline CDR1 and CDR2: SGHNT and YENEEA. V was trimmed by 0 bases and J by 3 bases, leaving 11 bases between them. This CDR3 has 15 residues. The chain's CDR3 is CASSLDPTVDYGYTF. The CDR3 DNA follows: TGTGCCAGCAGCTTAGATCCTACAGTGGACTATGGCTACACCTTC.

The chain carries TRBV7-9 and TRBJ1-2; D perhaps matches TRBD1 (6 bases). V was cut by 4 bases and J by 8 bases, with 20 bases left in between. The CDR3 has 15 amino acids. Germline assignment: CDR1 SEHNR and CDR2 FQNEAQ (reference sequence). CDR3 nucleotides: TGTGCCAGCAGCTCCCCGGGCCAGGGGATGCGGGGCTACACCTTC. Translated: CASSSPGQGMRGYTF.

V and J are TRBV7-9 and TRBJ2-1; D is tentatively TRBD1 or TRBD2 (6 bases each). Between the trimmed V and J ends, which lost 5 bases and 5 bases, there was a span of 19 bases. Per germline, CDR1 SEHNR and CDR2 FQNEAQ (reference sequence). The CDR3 runs 16 residues. CDR3 sequence (DNA): TGTGCCAGCAGCCTCTTGGGGGCGGGGAGAGACAATGAGCAGTTCTTC. This translates into CASSLLGAGRDNEQFF.

The chain couples TRBV5-5 to TRBJ2-3; tentative D call: TRBD2 (5 bases). V shed 6 bases and J shed 3 bases, with 17 bases lying between them. The CDR3 length is 15 residues. Germline assignment: CDR1 SGHKS and CDR2 YYEKEE (reference sequence). CDR3 in DNA: TGTGCCAGCACACCCGGGATCTCGAAGACAGATACGCAGTATTTT. This gives the protein CASTPGISKTDTQYF.

In this sample, this clone turned up once. This rearrangement joins TRBV19 to TRBJ2-3; 8 bases align to TRBD2. Per the germline V gene, CDR1 is LNHDA and CDR2 is SQIVND (reference sequence). This CDR3 region has 15 residues. The V gene end was trimmed by 3 bases and the J gene end by 1 base; junction bases not matched to a gene: 3. The CDR3 DNA follows: TGTGCCAGTAGTATTGCTAGCGGGCGCACAGATACGCAGTATTTT. This translates into CASSIASGRTDTQYF.

Only a few counts were recorded for this clone. The V and J genes are TRBV5-1 and TRBJ1-2; no reliable D call. V lost 4 bases, J lost 8 bases, and 21 bases lay in between. Per germline, CDR1 SGHRS and CDR2 YFSETQ. The CDR3 loop spans 15 amino acids. CDR3 nucleotide sequence: TGCGCCAGCAGCCCCCCTCGAGCGGGCTTTGGGGGCTACACCTTC. It yields the protein CASSPPRAGFGGYTF.

By share of the sample, this clone is medium-sized. The V call is TRBV29-1, the J call TRBJ1-3; weak D call: TRBD1 (5 bases). The CDR3 is made up of 13 amino acids. Germline loops: CDR1 SQVTM, CDR2 ANQGSEA. Trimming removed 5 bases from V and 3 bases from J, with 11 bases in between. CDR3 amino acids: CSVLTVNGNTIYF. DNA for the CDR3: TGCAGCGTTCTGACAGTAAATGGAAACACCATATATTTT.

This clone was counted between two and nine times. V and J are TRBV5-6 and TRBJ1-1, with 7 positions matching TRBD1. From germline, CDR1 is SGHDT and CDR2 YYEEEE. Unmatched junction bases numbered 8, after V lost 3 bases and J lost 3 bases. CDR3 length: 15 residues. The CDR3 nucleotides read TGTGCCAGCAGCTCCACAGGGGCAGAGGACACTGAAGCTTTCTTT. Amino acid sequence: CASSSTGAEDTEAFF.